This TCR beta chain was observed in a study of identifying expanded T cells in peripheral blood. A word on this clone: The antigen is not known.

Sequenced by immunoSEQ multiplex PCR; TCRdb stores in-frame clones only, minus some. The table includes over 100,000 clones, about 88% detected once. The J segment lost 5 bases and the V segment lost 3 bases, leaving 3 bases of the junction unmatched. This CDR3 has 14 residues. Germline CDR1 reads SGHDT; CDR2 reads YYEEEE. General observations from the study: Roughly 1.2 clones differed between technical replicates, versus about 16 and 19 over time.

The sequenced material came from blood. The sequence came from a person between 18 and 75 years old in good health. The rearrangement joins TRBV5-6 to TRBJ1-4, with 8 nucleotides matching TRBD1. The CDR3 sequence is CASSWGQVNEKLFF. CDR3 coding DNA: TGTGCCAGCAGCTGGGGACAGGTGAATGAAAAACTGTTTTTT.